This passage covers 9 T cell receptor beta chains from one sample sequenced in a study of T cell changes during pregnancy in multiple sclerosis. Some clones are missing from TCRdb's copy, which holds only in-frame ones; the method was immunoSEQ multiplex PCR. The sample contains 57,000 or so clones, roughly 93% of which appear only once. The sample was peripheral blood, taken in the second trimester of pregnancy. The receptors were sampled from a female donor with multiple sclerosis, enrolled in a pregnancy study.

This chain uses TRBV11-2 with TRBJ1-5; unclear D gene. Germline lookup yields CDR1 SGHAT and CDR2 FQNNGV. Deletions cut 2 bases from V and 4 bases from J, with 12 bases between. This CDR3 contains 15 residues. CDR3 nucleotides: TGTGCCAGCAGCTTAAATGAAGCAGCGAATCAGCCCCAGCATTTT. This gives the protein CASSLNEAANQPQHF.

The rearrangement uses TRBV19 and TRBJ1-5; 7 nucleotides match TRBD1. Trimming removed 6 bases from V and 4 bases from J; junction bases left unmatched: 12. The CDR3 contains 16 residues. Germline values: CDR1 LNHDA, CDR2 SQIVND (reference sequence). CDR3 region: CASRKQGSPINQPQHF. Written as DNA, the CDR3 is TGTGCCAGTAGGAAACAGGGGTCCCCGATTAATCAGCCCCAGCATTTT.

The chain joins TRBV6-5 to TRBJ2-1; D perhaps matches TRBD1 (6 bases). V was pared by 6 bases and J by 15 bases, with 18 bases between. CDR1 is MNHEY, CDR2 SVGAGI, per germline. CDR3 length: 12 amino acids. CDR3 protein: CASRRPGQSLFF. In DNA, the CDR3 is TGTGCCAGCAGGCGACCCGGACAGTCGTTGTTCTTC.

CDR3 amino acids: CASSPPQRGGYNEQFF. In nucleotides, the CDR3 is TGCGCCAGCAGCCCCCCCCAGCGGGGGGGCTACAATGAGCAGTTCTTC. The chain employs TRBV5-1 and TRBJ2-1; 10 positions agree with TRBD2. V shed 4 bases and J 3 bases; nucleotides not matched to a gene: 7. Germline CDR1 SGHRS, CDR2 YFSETQ. The CDR3 extends over 16 amino acids.

The genes are TRBV9 and TRBJ1-3; weak D call: TRBD1 (5 bases). CDR1 SGDLS and CDR2 YYNGEE come from the germline V gene. The CDR3 is 14 amino acids. V shed 2 bases and J shed 3 bases, with 9 bases lying between them. The CDR3 DNA reads as TGTGCCAGCAGCGTTCGGGGGGGTGGAAACACCATATATTTT. Translating it yields CASSVRGGGNTIYF.

This clone was recorded a few times. This rearrangement joins TRBV25-1 to TRBJ1-2; D is uncertain. This CDR3 has 12 amino acids. V was pared by 2 bases and J by 9 bases, with 10 bases between. In germline, CDR1 is MGHDK, CDR2 SYGVNS. DNA for the CDR3: TGTGCCAGCAGTGAAGGCGGGCAGAGCTACACCTTC. Amino acids: CASSEGGQSYTF.

The CDR3 DNA follows: TGTGCCAGCAGCCCTAGAGTGGCGGGGGAGGGGACTGAAGCTTTCTTT. Its protein is CASSPRVAGEGTEAFF. The J gene is TRBJ1-1, the V gene TRBV7-2; D may be TRBD1 (5 bases). CDR3 length equals 16 residues. Germline V gene data show CDR1 as SGHTA and CDR2 as FQGNSA. Trimming shortened V by 5 bases and J by 5 bases, and 21 bases separated the two germline ends.

The chain combines TRBV6-1 with TRBJ2-2; D is possibly TRBD2 (6 bases). Trimming took off 2 bases at V and 6 bases at J, with 16 bases between the two ends. The CDR3 has 16 amino acids. CDR1 is MNHNS, CDR2 SASEGT, per germline. CDR3 loop: CASSETVGGGSGELFF. For the CDR3, the DNA is TGTGCCAGCAGTGAAACCGTGGGGGGAGGATCCGGGGAGCTGTTTTTT.

The J gene is TRBJ2-7, the V gene TRBV28; 8 nucleotides align to TRBD2. This CDR3 is built from 14 residues. Looked up from germline, CDR1 is MDHEN and CDR2 is SYDVKM. Trimming took 3 bases from V and 2 from J; bases not matched to a gene: 3. The CDR3 DNA sequence: TGTGCCAGCAGTTTTACTAGCGGTCCCTACGAGCAGTACTTC. This codes for CASSFTSGPYEQYF.